This T cell receptor (beta chain) was captured in a study of CD8 T cells in ankylosing spondylitis. Study-level results: Among TCR beta sequences, a motif of 7 to 9 highly homologous variants appeared characteristic of ankylosing spondylitis blood.

This clonotype has a count of ten or more. Its antigen is unidentified. The CDR3 consists of 16 residues. Germline V gene sequence: CDR1 ENHRY, CDR2 SYGVKD. Trimming shortened V by 3 bases and J by 2 bases, and 13 bases separated the two germline ends. 5'-RACE, quantitative and with molecular barcodes, yielded the TCR beta libraries. Via MiXCR, TCRdb re-called the 5' RACE reads, giving one row per CDR3 protein. The sample records 800,000 to 900,000 distinct CDR3 sequences, 12% being singletons. This chain uses TRBV10-3 with TRBJ1-4; D is perhaps TRBD1 (6 bases). The sequence came from a male donor with ankylosing spondylitis. The specimen was blood, either unsorted or a sorted T cell fraction (not recorded which). The CDR3 DNA reads as TGTGCCATCAGTGACCCCACAGGGACCACTAATGAAAAACTGTTTTTT. Protein product: CAISDPTGTTNEKLFF.